Each of the 2 T cell receptor beta chains below was sequenced from the same sample in a study of blood T cell repertoires in COVID-19. Sequenced by immunoSEQ multiplex PCR; TCRdb stores in-frame clones only, minus some. The profile covers approximately 55,000 clones, with about nine tenths appearing a single time and about 6% taken by the ten largest. Source material: peripheral blood. These receptors all come from a man between 40 and 49 years old with acute or convalescent COVID-19.

The rearrangement uses TRBV4-2 and TRBJ2-1; D gene unclear. Germline V gene sequence: CDR1 LGHNA, CDR2 YNFKEQ. Trimming took off 0 bases at V and 4 bases at J, with 10 bases between the two ends. This CDR3 is 15 amino acids long. Written as DNA, the CDR3 is TGTGCCAGCAGCCAAGACGTGCGGCTTTACAATGAGCAGTTCTTC. Protein: CASSQDVRLYNEQFF.

This clone turned up a few times. This chain uses TRBV4-2 with TRBJ1-5; D gene uncertain. CDR3 length equals 14 residues. Trimming removed 0 bases from V and 6 bases from J, with 9 bases in between. Germline-derived CDR1 and CDR2 are LGHNA and YNFKEQ. CDR3 sequence (DNA): TGTGCCAGCAGCCAAGATCTAGCGGGTCAGCCCCAGCATTTT. Protein product: CASSQDLAGQPQHF.